This TCR beta chain was recovered during a study of cytotoxic CD8 clonotypes in ibrutinib-treated CLL. Study-wide results and caveats: Clonality, elevated at ibrutinib response, dropped back toward baseline at progression.

Some clones are missing from TCRdb's copy, which holds only in-frame ones; the method was immunoSEQ multiplex PCR. The sample records 65,000 to 85,000 clones, approximately 90% being singletons. Of note for this clone: Its antigen remains unidentified. Other DNA sequences in this specimen translate into the identical CDR3.

The V and J ends lost 2 bases and 3 bases respectively, with 8 bases between them. CDR1 is SGHTA and CDR2 is FQGTGA in the germline V gene. The CDR3 length is 14 residues. The sequencing here drew on PBMCs, taken after 12 months of ibrutinib treatment. This chain joins TRBV7-3 and TRBJ2-1; D unresolved. This clonotype originated in a human donor with chronic lymphocytic leukemia. CDR3 bases: TGTGCCAGCAGCTTAGACGGACGCTACAATGAGCAGTTCTTC. This sequence encodes CASSLDGRYNEQFF.